This T cell receptor beta chain was recovered during a study of T-cell memory formation after mild COVID-19. This clonotype showed up just a few times. TCRdb re-analysed the 5' RACE reads in MiXCR, keeping a single row per CDR3 protein. In the table there are about 180,000 distinct CDR3 sequences, around 20% of which are singletons. The CDR3 extends over 14 amino acids. CDR1 SGHRS and CDR2 YFSETQ come from the germline V gene. Trimming took off 0 bases at V and 4 bases at J, with 7 bases between the two ends. This clonotype was obtained from a man between 18 and 29 years old who had mild COVID-19 (a few samples of this study predate the infection). Cell type and time point are not known. The V and J genes are TRBV5-1 and TRBJ2-2; no reliable D call. Source material: PBMCs or a T cell subset sorted from them (not recorded which). CDR3 sequence reads: CASSLAQSTGELFF. CDR3 coding DNA: TGCGCCAGCAGCTTGGCCCAGAGCACCGGGGAGCTGTTTTTT.